Sequencing of this T cell receptor beta chain was carried out in a study of blood T cell repertoires in COVID-19 (dated by TCRdb to about 2020). About the study as a whole: Collaborator samples came from the United States, Italy and Spain and covered acute and convalescent phases of COVID-19. The sample metadata nearly always contained a de-identified subject ID, COVID-19 status, age in years and sex. HLA class I and class II types, where available, came from metadata supplied by the sample provider rather than from assay-based typing. The prospective study material was composed of cDNA or gDNA derived from T cells, B-cell-depleted T cells, or PBMCs. The repertoires were released in a freely available public database meant as a resource for research on the immune response to SARS-CoV-2. The dataset comprised deeply sampled blood TCRbeta repertoires from subjects exposed to, actively infected with, or recovered from COVID-19. The samples were drawn from the first 160 participants of the ongoing ImmuneRACE study and from some 1,300 subjects provided by 6 global collaborators. The study at large found these results: The quantity of clinical and demographic metadata differed by source and by participant and was supplied without curation.

Spanning cysteine to phenylalanine, the CDR3 consists of 15 amino acids. Just the 45-base CDR3 DNA is kept, in frame starting at base 1. The germline ends are 18 bases apart after V is trimmed by 5 bases and J by 7 bases. CDR1 SNHLY and CDR2 FYNNEI are derived from the germline V gene. TCRbeta CDR3 regions were amplified from genomic DNA using the immunoSEQ Assay, a bias-controlled multiplex PCR. On the authors' methods: Within the assay, amplification of reference gene primers was used to estimate how many nucleated cells each sample contained. To quantify the absolute abundance of each unique TCRbeta CDR3 rearrangement, sequence reads were collapsed and filtered. For each sample, productive Simpson clonality was calculated as the square root of Simpson's diversity index over productive rearrangements. This immuneACCESS table, as held by TCRdb, lists in-frame sequences with V and J called but not all clones. Of the missing ones, under half trace to an unresolved V gene in checked studies; the others have no known cause. The V and J calls and clone size were taken over from that table, and D and trimming were inferred from the DNA. The sample table records fewer than 300,000 clones; around 83% of these occur just once. Roughly 4.7% of the sample is held by the ten biggest clonotypes.

Participants in the prospective study were enrolled through a virtual design, were aged roughly 18 to 100 years, and lived in 24 United States geographic areas. Cohort assignment in the prospective study relied on participant-reported clinical history from a screening survey and a study questionnaire. Exposed participants had been in contact with someone with a PCR-confirmed or clinician-diagnosed COVID-19 case within 2 weeks of study entry. Mobile phlebotomists in the prospective study collected whole blood, serum and a nasopharyngeal or oropharyngeal swab from every participant. Participants in the prospective study had the option to provide additional blood draws and questionnaires over a roughly 2-month period. Before DNA extraction, prospective study blood samples were shipped either frozen or at room temperature. This clone showed up just once. Its cognate antigen has yet to be identified. No base qualities exist here, and no much larger clone lies one base off it.

The sample comprised PBMCs or T cells enriched from blood (not recorded which). Rearrangement joined TRBV2 to TRBJ1-5; a tentative D match to TRBD1 spans 6 bases. This clonotype originated in a man aged 35 to 55 who had been exposed to COVID-19. The DNA is TGTGCCAGCAGTAGGGGGGGGCGCGAGGGGCAGCCCCAGCATTTT. This translates into CASSRGGREGQPQHF.